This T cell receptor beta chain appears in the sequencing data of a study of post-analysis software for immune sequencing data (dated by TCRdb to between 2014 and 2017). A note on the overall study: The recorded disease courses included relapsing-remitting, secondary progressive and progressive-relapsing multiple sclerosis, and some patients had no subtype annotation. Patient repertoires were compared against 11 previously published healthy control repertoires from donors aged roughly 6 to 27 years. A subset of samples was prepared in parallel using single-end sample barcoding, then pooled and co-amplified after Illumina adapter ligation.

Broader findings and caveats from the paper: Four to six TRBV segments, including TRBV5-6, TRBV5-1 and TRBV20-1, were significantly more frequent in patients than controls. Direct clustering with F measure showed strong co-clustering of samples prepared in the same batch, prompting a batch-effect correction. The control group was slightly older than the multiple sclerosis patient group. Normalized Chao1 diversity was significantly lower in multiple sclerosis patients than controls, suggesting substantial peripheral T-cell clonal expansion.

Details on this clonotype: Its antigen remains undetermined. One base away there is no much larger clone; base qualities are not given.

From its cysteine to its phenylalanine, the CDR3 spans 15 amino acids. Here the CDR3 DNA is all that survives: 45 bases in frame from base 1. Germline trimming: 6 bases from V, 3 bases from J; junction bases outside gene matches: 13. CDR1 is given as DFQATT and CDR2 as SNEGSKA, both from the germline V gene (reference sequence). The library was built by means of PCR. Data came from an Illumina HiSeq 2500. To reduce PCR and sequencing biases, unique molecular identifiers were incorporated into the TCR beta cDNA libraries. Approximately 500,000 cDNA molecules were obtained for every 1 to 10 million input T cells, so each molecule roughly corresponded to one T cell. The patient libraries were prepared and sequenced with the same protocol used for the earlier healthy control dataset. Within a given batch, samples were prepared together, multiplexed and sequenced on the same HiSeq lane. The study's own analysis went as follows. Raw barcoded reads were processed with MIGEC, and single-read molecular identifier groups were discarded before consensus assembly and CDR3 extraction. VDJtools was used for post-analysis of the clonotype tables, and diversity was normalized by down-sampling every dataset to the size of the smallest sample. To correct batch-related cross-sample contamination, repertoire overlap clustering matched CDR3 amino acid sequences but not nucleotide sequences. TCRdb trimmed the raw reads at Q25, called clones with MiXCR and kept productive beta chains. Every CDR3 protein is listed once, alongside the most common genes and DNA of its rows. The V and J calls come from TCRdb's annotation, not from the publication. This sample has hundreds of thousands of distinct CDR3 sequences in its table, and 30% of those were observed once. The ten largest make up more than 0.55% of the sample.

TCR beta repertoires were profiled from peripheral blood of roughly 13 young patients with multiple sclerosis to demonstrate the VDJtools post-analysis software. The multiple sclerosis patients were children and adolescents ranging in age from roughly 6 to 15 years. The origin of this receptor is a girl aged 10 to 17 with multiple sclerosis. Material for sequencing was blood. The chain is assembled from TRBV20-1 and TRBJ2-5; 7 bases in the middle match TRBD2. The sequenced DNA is TGCAGTGCAACCCCCAGACTAGCTGTAGAAGAGACCCAGTACTTC. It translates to CSATPRLAVEETQYF.